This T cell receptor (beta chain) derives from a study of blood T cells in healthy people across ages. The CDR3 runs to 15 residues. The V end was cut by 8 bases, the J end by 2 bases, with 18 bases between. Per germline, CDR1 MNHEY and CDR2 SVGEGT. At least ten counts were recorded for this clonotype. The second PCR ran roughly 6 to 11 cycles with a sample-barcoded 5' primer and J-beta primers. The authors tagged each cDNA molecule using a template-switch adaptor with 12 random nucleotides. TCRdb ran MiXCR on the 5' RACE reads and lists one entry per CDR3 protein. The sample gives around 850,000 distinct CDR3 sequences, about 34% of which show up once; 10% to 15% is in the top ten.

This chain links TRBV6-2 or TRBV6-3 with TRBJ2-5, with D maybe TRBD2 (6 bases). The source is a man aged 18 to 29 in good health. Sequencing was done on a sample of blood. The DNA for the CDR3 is TGTGCCAGCGAGGGTAGGTCGGACTATCAAGAGACCCAGTACTTC. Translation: CASEGRSDYQETQYF.